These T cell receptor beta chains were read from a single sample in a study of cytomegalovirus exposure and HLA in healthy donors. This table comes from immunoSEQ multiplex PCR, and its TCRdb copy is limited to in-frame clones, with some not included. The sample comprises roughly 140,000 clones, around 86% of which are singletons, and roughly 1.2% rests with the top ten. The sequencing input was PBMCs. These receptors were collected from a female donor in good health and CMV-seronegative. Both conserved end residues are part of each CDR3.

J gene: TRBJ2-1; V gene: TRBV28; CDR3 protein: CASSLSGGDNEQFF
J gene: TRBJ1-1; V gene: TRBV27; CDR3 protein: CASRRQLMNTEAFF
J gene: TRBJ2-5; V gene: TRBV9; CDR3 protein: CASSVVGGDQETQYF
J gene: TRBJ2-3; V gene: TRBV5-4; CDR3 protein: CASRDSSTDTQYF
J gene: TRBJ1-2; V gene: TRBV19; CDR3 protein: CASSQHPLDGQAHYGYTF
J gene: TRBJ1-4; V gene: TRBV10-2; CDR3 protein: CASSELETNEKLFF
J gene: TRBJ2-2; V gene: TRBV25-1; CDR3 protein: CASSEFGQGANTGELFF
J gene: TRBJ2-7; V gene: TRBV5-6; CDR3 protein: CASRIGTGTYEQYF
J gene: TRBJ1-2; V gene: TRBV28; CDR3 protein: CASTRAGEGGYTF
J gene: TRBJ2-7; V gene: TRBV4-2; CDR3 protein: CASSQAPRYGTSGRREQYF
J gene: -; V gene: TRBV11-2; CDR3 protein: CASTLGQNSYEQYF
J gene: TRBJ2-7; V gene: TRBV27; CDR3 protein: CASSSPGGSYEQYF
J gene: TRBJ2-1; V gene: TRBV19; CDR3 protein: CASSKLAGVHEQFF
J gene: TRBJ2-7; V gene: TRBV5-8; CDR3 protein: CASSLAPSGVTYEQYF
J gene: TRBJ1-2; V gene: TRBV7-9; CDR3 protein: CASSLVETGIDGYTF
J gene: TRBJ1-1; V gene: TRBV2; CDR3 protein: CASITGPEGTEAFF
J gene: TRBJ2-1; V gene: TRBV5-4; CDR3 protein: CASSFNQGRLLYNEQFF
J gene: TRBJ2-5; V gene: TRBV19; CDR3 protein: CASSRGRQETQYF
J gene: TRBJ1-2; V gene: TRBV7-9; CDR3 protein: CASSLTGGPADGYTF
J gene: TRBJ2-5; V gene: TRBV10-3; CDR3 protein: CAISATTGGETQYF
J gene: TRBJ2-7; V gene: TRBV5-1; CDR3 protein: CASSFLGGTGENEQYF
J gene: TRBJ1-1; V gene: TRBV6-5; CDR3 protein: CASTPFLGSNTEAFF
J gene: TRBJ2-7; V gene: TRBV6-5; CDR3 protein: CASRELPSGSYEQYF
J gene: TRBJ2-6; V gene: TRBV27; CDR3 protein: CASSLAGAGSGANVLTF
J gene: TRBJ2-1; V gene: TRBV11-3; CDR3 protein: CASRKRDFLNEQFF
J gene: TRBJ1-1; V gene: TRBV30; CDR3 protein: CAWAEVTEAFF
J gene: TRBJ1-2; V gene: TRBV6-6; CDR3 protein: CASIFGSGQNYGYTF
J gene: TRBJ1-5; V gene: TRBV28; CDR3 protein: CASSRDSNQPQHF
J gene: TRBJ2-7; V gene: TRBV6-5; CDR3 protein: CASSDPTGTYEQYF
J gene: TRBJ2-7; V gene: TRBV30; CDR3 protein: CAWSVLAVNEQYF
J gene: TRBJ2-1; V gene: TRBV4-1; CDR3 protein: CASSQPVEYEQFF
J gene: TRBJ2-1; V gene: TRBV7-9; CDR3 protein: CASSLTTSGNEQFF
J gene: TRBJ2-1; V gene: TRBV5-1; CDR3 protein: CASSIQEISYNEQFF
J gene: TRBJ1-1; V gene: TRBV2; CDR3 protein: CASSVQGTEAFF
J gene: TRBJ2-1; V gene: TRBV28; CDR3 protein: CASSPRPGGYNEQFF
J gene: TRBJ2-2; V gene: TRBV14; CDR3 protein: CASSQNIGTGELFF